The source of this T cell receptor (beta chain) is a study of T cell repertoires in cytomegalovirus infection. About the research overall: Both recently identified HLA-C-restricted and well-studied HLA-B-restricted CMV epitopes were used in the study. CMV infection plus the matching HLA type was flagged by public TCR beta signatures. General observations from the study: Based on cumulative public TCR beta family frequency, carriers of CMV plus the relevant HLA were identified. The ex vivo response was dominated by HLA-C-restricted CMV-specific TCR beta clonotypes.

TCRdb called the reads again in MiXCR, with one record for every CDR3 protein. The data contain 80,000 or so distinct CDR3 sequences, 20% to 30% of them seen just once; the ten biggest clones take up roughly 50%. This CDR3 is built from 14 residues. Germline V CDR1 and CDR2: MGHRA, YSYEKL. Trimming removed 6 bases at V and 0 bases at J, with 11 bases between. Comments on this clonotype: Its target is unknown.

This TCR came from a human donor in good health (CMV status not recorded). Some clones in this sample may be carry-over from other donors' samples. The chain links TRBV4-1 to TRBJ1-1; D call uncertain. The sequences come from CD8+ T cells from cultured PBMCs, collected from culture after CMV antigen stimulation. CDR3: CASRGLTVNTEAFF. CDR3 DNA: TGCGCCAGCAGGGGATTGACGGTGAACACTGAAGCTTTCTTT.